The 30 T cell receptor beta chains below all came from one sample that was sequenced in a study of CD8+ T cells in alopecia areata. The treatment here: oral pan-JAK inhibitor, 5-10 mg twice daily. Reverse transcribed after extraction, RNA yielded cDNA as the sequencing template. TCRdb keeps only in-frame clones here, not all; method: immunoSEQ multiplex PCR. Of about 140,000 clones detected, around 83% appear once; the ten largest clones hold around 14%. Specimen: CD8+ T cells sorted from blood, collected at week 4, from a patient treated with tofacitinib. These receptors were collected from a human donor with alopecia areata.

The chain employs TRBV27 and TRBJ2-7, with D unclear. V lost 2 bases and J lost 3, with 14 bases in between. Germline V gives CDR1 MNHEY, CDR2 SMNVEV (reference sequence). The CDR3 has 15 residues. CDR3 protein: CASSLGTVGVYEQYF. CDR3 DNA sequence: TGTGCCAGCAGTTTAGGAACAGTTGGTGTCTACGAGCAGTACTTC.

The chain links TRBV27 to TRBJ2-7; no firm D call. CDR1 and CDR2 from the germline V gene are MNHEY and SMNVEV (reference sequence). This CDR3 has 13 residues. Trimming stripped 6 bases from V and 2 bases from J, with 11 bases between. CDR3: CASSPSITYEQYF. CDR3 sequence (DNA): TGTGCCAGCAGCCCGAGCATAACCTACGAGCAGTACTTC.

The chain carries TRBV27 and TRBJ2-1; no clear D. CDR1 and CDR2 (germline): MNHEY, SMNVEV (reference sequence). The CDR3 covers 14 residues. Between the trimmed V and J ends, which lost 4 bases and 2 bases, there was a span of 9 bases. Here the CDR3 DNA reads TGTGCCAGCAGTTCGACACCAACCTACAATGAGCAGTTCTTC. Amino acids: CASSSTPTYNEQFF.

The rearrangement joins TRBV7-6 to TRBJ2-5, with D unresolved. The CDR3 spans 14 residues. V lost 1 base to trimming and J lost 0 bases, with 6 bases between them. The V gene's germline CDR1 is SGHVS and CDR2 FNYEAQ. CDR3 protein: CASSLEANQETQYF. CDR3 nucleotide sequence: TGTGCCAGCAGCTTAGAGGCGAACCAAGAGACCCAGTACTTC.

The chain has TRBV7-7 and TRBJ2-7; a possible D gene is TRBD2 (6 bases). CDR1 and CDR2 (germline): SSHAT, FNYEAQ (reference sequence). V lost 5 bases and J lost 7, with 18 bases in between. This CDR3 region has 14 residues. This CDR3 is CASSPTRTGEEQYF. The CDR3 nucleotides are TGTGCCAGCAGCCCGACCCGGACGGGAGAAGAGCAGTACTTC.

This clone was seen a single time. V gene TRBV5-1 combines with J gene TRBJ2-1; no reliable D call. CDR1 and CDR2 (germline): SGHRS, YFSETQ. The CDR3 contains 15 residues. The V end was cut by 4 bases, the J end by 1 base, with 12 bases between. Here the CDR3 DNA reads TGCGCCAGCAGCAAGTTAGAGACGTCCTACAATGAGCAGTTCTTC. Its translation is CASSKLETSYNEQFF.

This clone was recorded at least ten times. The rearrangement joins TRBV7-9 to TRBJ2-3; 7 nucleotides align to TRBD1. This CDR3 is 15 amino acids long. J lost 0 bases, V lost 6 bases, and 6 bases had no gene match. Per germline, CDR1 SEHNR and CDR2 FQNEAQ (reference sequence). CDR3: CASRPEGASTDTQYF. CDR3 DNA sequence: TGTGCCAGCAGGCCCGAGGGGGCAAGCACAGATACGCAGTATTTT.

This chain links TRBV4-2 with TRBJ1-1; the D gene is possibly TRBD1 (6 bases). V lost 0 bases, J lost 4 bases, and 15 bases lay in between. The CDR3 length is 16 residues. CDR1 LGHNA and CDR2 YNFKEQ come from the germline V gene. The CDR3 sequence is CASSQEDVGGITEAFF. The DNA for the CDR3 is TGTGCCAGCAGCCAAGAAGATGTCGGGGGCATCACTGAAGCTTTCTTT.

This chain uses TRBV6-1 with TRBJ2-7; 8 nucleotides align to TRBD1. The CDR3 length is 16 residues. CDR1 MNHNS and CDR2 SASEGT come from the germline V gene. V gave up 5 bases and J gave up 2 bases; unmatched junction bases: 11. This CDR3 reads CASSQGQGGLTYEQYF. In nucleotides, the CDR3 is TGTGCCAGCAGTCAAGGACAGGGCGGTTTAACCTACGAGCAGTACTTC.

The rearrangement links TRBV5-6 to TRBJ2-3; no reliable D call. The germline gives CDR1 SGHDT, CDR2 YYEEEE. The CDR3 is 14 amino acids. V gave up 3 bases and J gave up 0 bases, with 8 bases separating them. The CDR3 is CASSSEYSTDTQYF. The CDR3 DNA reads TGTGCCAGCAGCTCAGAATATAGCACAGATACGCAGTATTTT. The full variable domain, in which reference TRBV5-6 and TRBJ2-3 provide the parts outside the CDR3, is DAGVTQSPTHLIKTRGQQVTLRCSPKSGHDTVSWYQQALGQGPQFIFQYYEEEERQRGNFPDRFSGHQFPNYSSELNVNALLLGDSALYLCASSSEYSTDTQYFGPGTRLTVL.

The chain combines TRBV14 with TRBJ2-3; D gene uncertain. CDR1 is SGHDN and CDR2 is FVKESK in the germline V gene. This CDR3 has 13 amino acids. The germline V and J ends were trimmed by 1 base and 4 bases, with 6 bases remaining between them. CDR3 nucleotide sequence: TGTGCCAGCAGCCAAGCTGGTTCAGATACGCAGTATTTT. Protein sequence: CASSQAGSDTQYF.

This chain links TRBV27 with TRBJ2-3, with D possibly matching TRBD1 (7 bases). CDR3 length equals 15 residues. V shed 2 bases and J shed 5 bases, with 14 bases lying between them. Per the germline V gene, CDR1 is MNHEY and CDR2 is SMNVEV (reference sequence). The CDR3 is CASSLVRGRGDTQYF. DNA of the CDR3: TGTGCCAGCAGTTTAGTAAGGGGGCGGGGAGATACGCAGTATTTT.

The chain recombines TRBV27 with TRBJ2-7, with D tentatively TRBD1 or TRBD2 (5 bases each). CDR3 length: 12 amino acids. V lost 6 bases and J lost 6, with 12 bases in between. Germline loops: CDR1 MNHEY, CDR2 SMNVEV (reference sequence). DNA for the CDR3: TGTGCCAGCAGGAGGGGCATGAGCGAGCAGTACTTC. Its protein product is CASRRGMSEQYF.

The V and J genes are TRBV4-2 and TRBJ1-4; D gene unclear. The V gene lost 2 bases and the J gene lost 6 bases, with 7 bases spanning the gap. The CDR3 sequence is 13 residues long. Germline-derived CDR1 and CDR2 are LGHNA and YNFKEQ. The CDR3 region is CASSQLVDEKLFF. In DNA form, the CDR3 reads TGTGCCAGCAGCCAACTGGTCGATGAAAAACTGTTTTTT.

The chain uses TRBV29-1 and TRBJ2-7; D perhaps matches TRBD2 (5 bases). Trimming left V 1 base short and J 0 bases short, with 10 bases between. Germline V gives CDR1 SQVTM, CDR2 ANQGSEA. The CDR3 consists of 14 residues. CDR3 in DNA: TGCAGCGTTGAAGCCGGACTGAGCTCCTACGAGCAGTACTTC. Encoded protein: CSVEAGLSSYEQYF.

The chain couples TRBV29-1 to TRBJ2-1; 9 bases agree with TRBD1. CDR3 length: 14 residues. CDR1 and CDR2 from the germline V gene are SQVTM and ANQGSEA. Trimming removed 8 bases from V and 5 bases from J; junction bases left unmatched: 10. CDR3: CSFAGTGLDNEQFF. The CDR3 coding sequence is TGCAGCTTCGCCGGGACAGGGCTCGACAATGAGCAGTTCTTC.

The chain couples TRBV30 to TRBJ1-1, with D perhaps matching TRBD1 (6 bases). CDR3 length: 15 amino acids. The germline gives CDR1 GTSNPN, CDR2 SVGIG (reference sequence). With 0 bases removed from V and 5 bases from J, the gap between germline ends came to 16 bases. CDR3: CAWSVIGPGVTEAFF. CDR3 sequence (DNA): TGTGCCTGGAGTGTAATTGGGCCAGGGGTTACTGAAGCTTTCTTT.

The chain carries TRBV19 and TRBJ2-3; D is possibly TRBD2 (6 bases). CDR3 length: 15 amino acids. Germline CDR1 is LNHDA and CDR2 is SQIVND (reference sequence). Deletions cut 4 bases from V and 1 base from J, with 12 bases between. CDR3 DNA: TGTGCCAGTAGTAGGGGGGAGACAGGCACAGATACGCAGTATTTT. It translates to CASSRGETGTDTQYF.

The chain joins TRBV9 to TRBJ2-1; D may be TRBD1 or TRBD2 (6 bases each). The CDR3 sequence is 16 residues long. Trimming shortened V by 2 bases and J by 7 bases, and 19 bases separated the two germline ends. Germline V gene lookup returns CDR1 SGDLS and CDR2 YYNGEE. The CDR3: CASSVQGGLGRNEQFF. The CDR3 DNA follows: TGTGCCAGCAGCGTCCAAGGGGGACTGGGGAGGAATGAGCAGTTCTTC.

The V gene is TRBV6-6, the J gene TRBJ1-5; D perhaps matches TRBD1 (6 bases). V lost 6 bases to trimming and J lost 3 bases, with 12 bases between them. Germline assignment: CDR1 MNHNY and CDR2 SVGAGI (reference sequence). CDR3 length: 14 residues. CDR3 DNA: TGTGCCAGCAGCGAAGGACAGCTCAATCAGCCCCAGCATTTT. Amino acids: CASSEGQLNQPQHF.

The V call is TRBV29-1, the J call TRBJ1-2; the D gene is possibly TRBD1 (6 bases). The germline gives CDR1 SQVTM, CDR2 ANQGSEA. The CDR3 extends over 16 amino acids. V lost 0 bases and J lost 4, with 18 bases in between. DNA of the CDR3: TGCAGCGTTGAAGATCGGGGGGCGGAGGATCGCTATGGCTACACCTTC. It yields the protein CSVEDRGAEDRYGYTF. The full variable domain, rest sourced from reference TRBV29-1 and TRBJ1-2, is SAVISQKPSRDICQRGTSLTIQCQVDSQVTMMFWYRQQPGQSLTLIATANQGSEATYESGFVIDKFPISRPNLTFSTLTVSNMSPEDSSIYLCSVEDRGAEDRYGYTFGSGTRLTVV.

V and J are TRBV6-5 and TRBJ1-1; D is possibly TRBD1 (5 bases). The CDR3 sequence is 12 residues long. Germline loops: CDR1 MNHEY, CDR2 SVGAGI. V lost 2 bases to trimming and J lost 6 bases, with 7 bases between them. The CDR3 protein is CASSYRGSEAFF. CDR3 nucleotides: TGTGCCAGCAGTTACAGGGGCTCTGAAGCTTTCTTT.

This chain connects TRBV6-5 to TRBJ2-2; no clear D gene. There are 15 residues in the CDR3. Germline loops: CDR1 MNHEY, CDR2 SVGAGI. V lost 2 bases and J 2 bases, leaving 9 bases between the germline ends. CDR3 protein: CASSYTAVNTGELFF. In DNA, the CDR3 is TGTGCCAGCAGTTACACGGCCGTTAACACCGGGGAGCTGTTTTTT.

This chain joins TRBV27 and TRBJ2-3; 13 positions match TRBD2. The CDR3 extends over 17 amino acids. Germline V gene data show CDR1 as MNHEY and CDR2 as SMNVEV (reference sequence). V shed 5 bases and J 1 base; nucleotides not matched to a gene: 6. In DNA, the CDR3 is TGTGCCAGCAGTCCTCGACTAGCGGGGGGCGGCACAGATACGCAGTATTTT. Translating gives CASSPRLAGGGTDTQYF.

The rearrangement uses TRBV4-1 and TRBJ2-1; TRBD2 is a possible D gene (6 bases). V dropped 0 bases and J dropped 10 bases, with 16 bases sitting between them. This CDR3 spans 15 amino acids. The germline CDR1 and CDR2 sequences are MGHRA and YSYEKL. The CDR3 DNA follows: TGCGCCAGCAGCCAAGAATGGAGACTAGAGGGAGAGCAGTTCTTC. This sequence encodes CASSQEWRLEGEQFF.

The chain carries TRBV4-2 and TRBJ2-2, with no clear D. The germline V and J ends were trimmed by 1 base and 4 bases, with 7 bases remaining between them. CDR1 is LGHNA, CDR2 YNFKEQ, per germline. This CDR3 is 14 amino acids long. The CDR3 bases are TGTGCCAGCAGCCAAGCGGCGTCCACCGGGGAGCTGTTTTTT. As protein: CASSQAASTGELFF.

This chain connects TRBV5-1 to TRBJ2-3; 7 bases map to TRBD2. The germline CDR1 and CDR2 sequences are SGHRS and YFSETQ. There are 15 residues in the CDR3. After removal of 6 bases from V and 1 base from J, the junction contained 8 bases not matched to a gene. Written as DNA, the CDR3 is TGCGCCAGCATCATGGGGACTACGCGCACAGATACGCAGTATTTT. Translated: CASIMGTTRTDTQYF.

This clone was seen only a few times. The chain employs TRBV7-9 and TRBJ1-4, with D perhaps matching TRBD1 (6 bases). The germline gives CDR1 SEHNR, CDR2 FQNEAQ (reference sequence). The CDR3 has 13 amino acids. With 4 bases removed from V and 8 bases from J, the gap between germline ends came to 11 bases. Written as DNA, the CDR3 is TGTGCCAGCAGCTCCGAGGGGGTCGAAAAACTGTTTTTT. Amino acid sequence: CASSSEGVEKLFF. Combining the CDR3 with reference TRBV7-9 and TRBJ1-4 gives the whole variable domain DTGVSQNPRHKITKRGQNVTFRCDPISEHNRLYWYRQTLGQGPEFLTYFQNEAQLEKSRLLSDRFSAERPKGSFSTLEIQRTEQGDSAMYLCASSSEGVEKLFFGSGTQLSVL.

The rearrangement uses TRBV6-6 and TRBJ2-7, with 9 nucleotides matching TRBD1. The V and J ends lost 0 bases and 5 bases, in that order; junction bases with no gene match: 2. This CDR3 spans 14 amino acids. Germline V gives CDR1 MNHNY, CDR2 SVGAGI (reference sequence). The CDR3 protein is CASSYSQGADEQYF. The CDR3 DNA reads TGTGCCAGCAGTTACTCACAGGGGGCAGACGAGCAGTACTTC.

This clone was counted only a few times. The V gene is TRBV29-1, the J gene TRBJ2-1; TRBD2 matches at 7 bases. CDR1 and CDR2 from the germline V gene are SQVTM and ANQGSEA. V shed 8 bases and J 7 bases; nucleotides not matched to a gene: 11. This CDR3 region has 13 residues. For the CDR3, the DNA is TGCAGCTTTAACCAGGGAGGGTCGAATGAGCAGTTCTTC. It is translated as CSFNQGGSNEQFF.